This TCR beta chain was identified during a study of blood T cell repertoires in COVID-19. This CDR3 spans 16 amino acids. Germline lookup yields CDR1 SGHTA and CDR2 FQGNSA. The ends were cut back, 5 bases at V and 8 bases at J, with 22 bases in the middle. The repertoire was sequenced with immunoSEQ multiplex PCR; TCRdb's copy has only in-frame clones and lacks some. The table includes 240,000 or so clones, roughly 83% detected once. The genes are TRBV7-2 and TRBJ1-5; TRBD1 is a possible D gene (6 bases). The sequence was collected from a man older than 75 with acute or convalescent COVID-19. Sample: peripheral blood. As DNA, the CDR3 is TGTGCCAGCAGCCTCGGCGCAGGGGCCCTCTTAGAGCCCCAGCATTTT. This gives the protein CASSLGAGALLEPQHF.